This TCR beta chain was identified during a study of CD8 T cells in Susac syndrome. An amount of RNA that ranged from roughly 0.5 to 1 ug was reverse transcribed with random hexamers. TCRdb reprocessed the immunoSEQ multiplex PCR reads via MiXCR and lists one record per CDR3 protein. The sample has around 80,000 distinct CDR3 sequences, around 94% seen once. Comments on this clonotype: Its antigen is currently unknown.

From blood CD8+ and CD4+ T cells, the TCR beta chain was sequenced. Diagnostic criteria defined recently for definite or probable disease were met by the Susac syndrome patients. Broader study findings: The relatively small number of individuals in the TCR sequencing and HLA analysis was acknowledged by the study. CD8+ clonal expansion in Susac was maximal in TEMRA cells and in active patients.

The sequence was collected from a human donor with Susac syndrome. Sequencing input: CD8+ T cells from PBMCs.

CDR3 bases: TGTGCCATCAGTGAGTTGACGGCCTCTGGGGCCAACGTCCTGACTTTC. Its translation: CAISELTASGANVLTF. The V gene is TRBV10-3, the J gene TRBJ2-6; D not certain. With 1 base removed from V and 0 bases from J, the gap between germline ends came to 7 bases. The germline V gene has CDR1 ENHRY and CDR2 SYGVKD. This CDR3 is built from 16 residues.